The present entry profiles one T cell receptor (beta chain) with its context. Its antigen has not been determined. One base away there is no much larger clone; base qualities are not given. This sample was included in a study of graft-versus-host responses after intestinal transplantation (TCRdb year 2021). Concerning the study at large: The transplants that recipients got were multivisceral, liver-intestinal, or isolated intestinal. Donor T cell macrochimerism was defined as a peak of at least 4% donor T cells among recipient peripheral blood mononuclear cells. After intestinal transplantation, graft-versus-host and host-versus-graft alloreactive T cell clones were followed in the graft, circulation and bone marrow using bulk TCR-beta CDR3 sequencing. Samples from a few later patients were sequenced in-house on an Illumina MiSeq with MiXCR processing rather than by the commercial service. Every recipient was given anti-thymocyte globulin induction, followed by 2 to 4 years of maintenance tacrolimus and steroids. To identify alloreactive clones, pre-transplant mixed lymphocyte reaction products were sequenced and compared with unstimulated pre-transplant donor and recipient T cells. Of the roughly 25 intestinal transplant recipients enrolled in the cohort, one of whom was a retransplant, 3 patients without pretransplant specimens were excluded.

Receptor amplification or capture employed the immunoSEQ multiplex PCR assay. For most patients, genomic DNA was isolated using the Qiagen DNeasy Blood and Tissue Kit and was shipped frozen to Adaptive Biotechnologies for TCR sequencing. Adaptive Biotechnologies carried out high-throughput TCR-beta CDR3 sequencing of genomic DNA for most patients. In the paper's pipeline: Adaptive's ImmunoSEQ software supplied the TCR sequencing data for more than 15 patients, while MiXCR and VDJtools were used to process a few other patients. To correct CD4 versus CD8 sorting errors, any sequence found in both subsets at a frequency ratio below 5:1 was removed. Because the origin of CDR3 nucleotide sequences shared between donor and recipient could not be assigned, those sequences were removed. At least 2-fold expansion over unstimulated cells and a minimum CFSE-low frequency of 0.002% (template counts) or 0.001% (read counts) were required for clones to be classified as alloreactive. A clone was considered mappable if detected in the sequenced pre-transplant spleen, lymph node, or MLR CFSE-low populations of the donor or recipient. Cumulative frequency of alloreactive clones was calculated as a percentage of all sequences weighted by copy number. TCRdb took this table from immuneACCESS and kept in-frame rearrangements with V and J called. Such tables lack part of the clones; where checked against another copy, unresolved V genes explain under half of the gap, and the rest is unexplained. That table gives V, J and clone size, and the DNA gave D and trimming. The sample table holds tens of thousands of clones, of which roughly 91% were seen once. 0.49% of the sample is taken by the ten largest.

Results the study describes overall, beyond this receptor: Early after transplant, peak levels of circulating GvH clones were found to be associated with declines in HvG clones. In the allografts of patients with donor T cell macrochimerism, GvH to HvG T cell clonal ratios were high. Conclusions were limited by the relatively low number and heterogeneity of intestinal transplant patients. GvH clones were detected in recipient bone marrow, and some of these GvH clones were observed earlier in ileal mucosa or blood, consistent with an intestinal mucosal origin.

The germline V gene (reference sequence) specifies LNHNV as CDR1 and YYDKDF as CDR2. The CDR3 runs 14 amino acids, cysteine and phenylalanine included. Of all the DNA, just the CDR3 is kept, 42 bases in frame from base 1. The junction carries 7 bases between V and J, which are trimmed by 3 bases and 1 base respectively. This specimen's time point label, interpreted: cells obtained before transplantation from donor or recipient. CD3+CD4+ and CD3+CD8+ populations were FACS-sorted from unstimulated pre-transplant donor and recipient cells taken from spleen or lymph nodes. This receptor chain uses TRBV15 and TRBJ1-5; possibly the D gene is TRBD1, per 5 matching bases. The input for sequencing was unstimulated CD8+ T cells sorted from spleen or lymph node cells, taken before intestinal transplant. The sequence came from a human donor who received an intestinal transplant. The CDR3 region has the sequence CATSSRGSNQPQHF. At the DNA level, the sequence is TGTGCCACCAGCAGCCGGGGGAGCAATCAGCCCCAGCATTTT.